Listed here are 26 T cell receptor beta chains from one sample, sequenced in a study of CD8 T cells in Susac syndrome. Reverse transcription of roughly 0.45 to 1 ug RNA was performed with random hexamers. TCRdb itself ran the immunoSEQ multiplex PCR reads through MiXCR, one entry per CDR3 protein. In the table there are 84,000 or so distinct CDR3 sequences, approximately 96% of which are singletons. Sequences were obtained from CD8+ T cells from PBMCs. These receptors originate from a human donor with Susac syndrome.

The rearrangement uses TRBV7-3 and TRBJ2-4, with D possibly being TRBD1 (6 bases). This CDR3 is built from 13 residues. V lost 5 bases to trimming and J lost 5 bases, with 10 bases between them. Germline values: CDR1 SGHTA, CDR2 FQGTGA. The CDR3 reads CASSLEGENIQYF. In nucleotides, the CDR3 is TGTGCCAGCAGCCTTGAGGGGGAAAACATTCAGTACTTC.

This clonotype was observed a handful of times. The chain uses TRBV6-2 or TRBV6-3 and TRBJ1-5; no reliable D call. CDR1 is MNHEY and CDR2 is SVGEGT in the germline V gene. V lost 0 bases and J lost 7, with 10 bases in between. The length of the CDR3 is 14 residues. The CDR3 region has the DNA TGTGCCAGCAGTTACTCTGTGGGCGGGCAGCCCCAGCATTTT. Translated: CASSYSVGGQPQHF.

The rearrangement uses TRBV7-9 and TRBJ2-1, with 13 bases identical to TRBD2. The CDR3 is 17 residues long. CDR1 is SEHNR and CDR2 is FQNEAQ in the germline V gene (reference sequence). Here the CDR3 reads CASHGTSGVPSYNEQFF. The DNA of the CDR3 is TGTGCGAGCCACGGGACTAGCGGGGTACCTTCCTACAATGAGCAGTTCTTC.

A word on this clonotype: Germline and junction disagree at one end, which may indicate a read error. The rearrangement links TRBV13 to TRBJ2-7, with D perhaps TRBD2 (6 bases). Germline V gives CDR1 PRHDT, CDR2 FYEKMQ (reference sequence). CDR3 length equals 11 residues. The CDR3, as DNA: TGTGCCAGCAGCTTCGGGCCCCGACTAGACTTC. The encoded protein is CASSFGPRLDF.

The V and J genes are TRBV20-1 and TRBJ2-2; D may be TRBD1 (5 bases). CDR1 is DFQATT, CDR2 SNEGSKA, per germline (reference sequence). V was pared by 6 bases and J by 6 bases, with 8 bases between. CDR3 length equals 11 residues. The CDR3 is CSAEGAGELFF. The CDR3 region has the DNA TGCAGTGCGGAAGGGGCCGGGGAGCTGTTTTTT.

The chain has TRBV6-4 and TRBJ2-7; TRBD1 agrees at 7 bases. The CDR3 contains 15 residues. The trim removed 9 bases at V and 3 bases at J, leaving 14 bases unmatched. Germline CDR1 MRHNA, CDR2 SNTAGT. CDR3 amino acids: CARECGDDRVYEQYV. CDR3 coding DNA: TGTGCCAGGGAGTGCGGTGACGACAGGGTCTACGAGCAGTACGTC.

CDR3 loop: CASSLGTSGGVETQYF. CDR3 nucleotide sequence: TGTGCCAGCAGTTTAGGGACTAGCGGGGGGGTTGAGACCCAGTACTTC. This sequence joins TRBV27 and TRBJ2-5; 16 bases map to TRBD2. Germline V gene data show CDR1 as MNHEY and CDR2 as SMNVEV (reference sequence). CDR3 length: 16 amino acids. V shed 2 bases and J 5 bases; nucleotides not matched to a gene: 2.

The rearrangement uses TRBV7-2 and TRBJ2-5, with unresolved D. CDR1 is SGHTA and CDR2 is FQGNSA in the germline V gene. Trimming cost V 5 bases and J 5 bases, with 18 bases left between them. The CDR3 runs 15 residues. In DNA form, the CDR3 reads TGTGCCAGCAGCGATACACCTACTGACGCGGAGACCCAGTACTTC. Its translation is CASSDTPTDAETQYF.

J is TRBJ1-6 and V is TRBV9, with TRBD1 as a possible D gene (5 bases). V gave up 3 bases and J gave up 3 bases, with 7 bases separating them. Germline V CDR1 and CDR2: SGDLS, YYNGEE. This CDR3 is built from 14 residues. Here the CDR3 DNA reads TGTGCCAGCAGCGCGGGGGGCTATAATTCACCCCTCCACTTT. Protein sequence: CASSAGGYNSPLHF.

This clonotype was observed a single time. The chain joins TRBV19 to TRBJ1-5; D not resolved. The germline V and J ends were trimmed by 9 bases and 1 base, with 10 bases remaining between them. Germline V lookup: CDR1 LNHDA, CDR2 SQIVND (reference sequence). The CDR3 consists of 13 residues. The CDR3 nucleotides read TGTGCCAGCCGGAGGAGGAGCAATCAGCCCCAGCATTTT. Amino acid sequence: CASRRRSNQPQHF.

The CDR3 spells CAISEDDTEAFF. In nucleotides, the CDR3 is TGTGCCATCAGTGAGGACGACACTGAAGCTTTCTTT. The chain employs TRBV10-3 and TRBJ1-1; D gene ambiguous. Trimming took 2 bases from V and 3 from J, leaving 4 bases between them. Germline V lookup: CDR1 ENHRY, CDR2 SYGVKD. The CDR3 has 12 amino acids.

V gene TRBV20-1 combines with J gene TRBJ2-3, with 9 bases that match TRBD2. CDR1 and CDR2 from the germline V gene are DFQATT and SNEGSKA (reference sequence). This CDR3 has 15 residues. The V gene end was trimmed by 6 bases and the J gene end by 0 bases; junction bases not matched to a gene: 7. In DNA, the CDR3 is TGCAGTGCCACTAGCGGGTTTGCTAGCACAGATACGCAGTATTTT. This sequence encodes CSATSGFASTDTQYF.

The J gene is TRBJ2-6, the V gene TRBV13, with D hard to call. The V gene's germline CDR1 is PRHDT and CDR2 FYEKMQ (reference sequence). The CDR3 totals 14 residues. With 5 bases removed from V and 0 bases from J, the gap between germline ends came to 5 bases. The DNA of the CDR3 is TGTGCCAGCAGCCCAATCTCTGGGGCCAACGTCCTGACTTTC. This translates into CASSPISGANVLTF.

The chain recombines TRBV10-3 with TRBJ2-1; D unclear. Germline CDR1 reads ENHRY; CDR2 reads SYGVKD. The CDR3 consists of 14 residues. Trimming removed 8 bases from V and 7 bases from J, with 18 bases in between. CDR3 sequence reads: CAISDTTLGNEQFF. DNA for the CDR3: TGTGCCATCTCCGACACAACCCTCGGGAATGAGCAGTTCTTC.

CDR3 bases: TGCGCCAGCAGGGCACCCCCGGGACAGGGGAACACTGAAGCTTTCTTT. Its translation is CASRAPPGQGNTEAFF. This sequence joins TRBV5-1 and TRBJ1-1, with 9 bases matching TRBD1. The CDR3 sequence is 16 residues long. Per germline, CDR1 SGHRS and CDR2 YFSETQ. The ends lost 5 bases at V and 1 base at J; junction bases unmatched: 9.

This clonotype came up once. The rearrangement uses TRBV4-1 and TRBJ2-1, with unresolved D. The CDR3 has 18 amino acids. The ends were cut back, 3 bases at V and 0 bases at J, with 18 bases in the middle. Germline lookup yields CDR1 MGHRA and CDR2 YSYEKL. The CDR3 DNA is TGCGCCAGCAGCCAGACCCCGACGCGGACGAGCTCCTACAATGAGCAGTTCTTC. Protein product: CASSQTPTRTSSYNEQFF.

The chain has TRBV14 and TRBJ2-1; D not certain. CDR1 is SGHDN and CDR2 is FVKESK in the germline V gene. The CDR3 sequence is 15 residues long. Trimming removed 0 bases at V and 7 bases at J, with 13 bases between. The CDR3 is CASSQDRIVGNEQFF. The CDR3 DNA reads TGTGCCAGCAGCCAAGATCGTATAGTGGGGAATGAGCAGTTCTTC.

The chain uses TRBV5-6 and TRBJ2-7; unclear D gene. The germline CDR1 and CDR2 sequences are SGHDT and YYEEEE. The CDR3 has 14 amino acids. Trimming removed 0 bases from V and 0 bases from J, with 7 bases in between. CDR3 protein: CASSLGVGSYEQYF. Written as DNA, the CDR3 is TGTGCCAGCAGCTTGGGGGTCGGCTCCTACGAGCAGTACTTC.

The rearrangement uses TRBV19 and TRBJ2-7; the D is unclear. CDR1 is LNHDA, CDR2 SQIVND, per germline (reference sequence). The CDR3 has 11 residues. The V end was cut by 6 bases, the J end by 3 bases, with 6 bases between. CDR3 protein: CASSANYEQYF. In DNA, the CDR3 is TGTGCCAGTAGCGCAAACTACGAGCAGTACTTC. Looking up the rest from reference TRBV19 and TRBJ2-7 gives the full variable domain: DGGITQSPKYLFRKEGQNVTLSCEQNLNHDAMYWYRQDPGQGLRLIYYSQIVNDFQKGDIAEGYSVSREKKESFPLTVTSAQKNPTAFYLCASSANYEQYFGPGTRLTVT.

This chain connects TRBV5-1 to TRBJ2-3, with D unresolved. Trimming removed 3 bases from V and 2 bases from J, with 4 bases in between. CDR3 size: 12 residues. CDR1 is SGHRS and CDR2 is YFSETQ in the germline V gene. DNA of the CDR3: TGCGCCAGCAGCTACACCACAGATACGCAGTATTTT. As protein: CASSYTTDTQYF.

V usage is TRBV12-3 or TRBV12-4 and J usage is TRBJ2-7; 9 positions match TRBD1. The CDR3 has 15 residues. V trimming: 4 bases; J trimming: 3 bases; junction bases outside the gene matches: 7. The CDR3, as DNA: TGTGCCAGCAGTTCCCGACAGGGGGAAGTCTACGAGCAGTACTTC. Protein sequence: CASSSRQGEVYEQYF.

The V call is TRBV29-1, the J call TRBJ2-7, with TRBD2 matching 8 bases. The CDR3 has 13 amino acids. Germline assignment: CDR1 SQVTM and CDR2 ANQGSEA. The J segment lost 0 bases and the V segment lost 5 bases, leaving 3 bases of the junction unmatched. The CDR3 DNA sequence: TGCAGCGTTTTGAGCGGGAGCTCCTACGAGCAGTACTTC. This sequence encodes CSVLSGSSYEQYF.

V is TRBV20-1 and J is TRBJ2-3; possibly TRBD1 for D (5 bases). V dropped 0 bases and J dropped 4 bases, with 11 bases sitting between them. Germline assignment: CDR1 DFQATT and CDR2 SNEGSKA (reference sequence). CDR3 length equals 14 residues. The CDR3 region is CSARDPTGPDTQYF. CDR3 nucleotides: TGCAGTGCTAGAGACCCCACAGGACCAGATACGCAGTATTTT.

The chain carries TRBV4-2 and TRBJ1-6, with 9 bases fitting TRBD1. The CDR3 extends over 16 amino acids. Germline V CDR1 and CDR2: LGHNA, YNFKEQ. V dropped 1 base and J dropped 9; count of bases not matched to a gene: 7. CDR3 sequence (DNA): TGTGCCAGCAGCCAAGTTGGGACAGGGCAAGGTTCACCCCTCCACTTT. Translation: CASSQVGTGQGSPLHF.

The gene calls are TRBV7-2 and TRBJ2-7; tentatively, D is TRBD2 (5 bases). Germline CDR1 SGHTA, CDR2 FQGNSA. Trimming removed 1 base from V and 4 bases from J, with 8 bases in between. This CDR3 is built from 13 residues. The CDR3 DNA sequence: TGTGCCAGCAGCTTAGGGACTGGATACGAGCAGTACTTC. It translates to CASSLGTGYEQYF.

V gene TRBV5-1 combines with J gene TRBJ2-7, with 8 bases that match TRBD1. The junction had 6 bases not matched to a gene; V was cut back by 2 bases and J by 5 bases. Germline values: CDR1 SGHRS, CDR2 YFSETQ. The CDR3 loop spans 14 amino acids. This chain's CDR3 is CASSLEDRAHEQYF. As DNA, the CDR3 is TGCGCCAGCAGCTTAGAGGACAGGGCCCACGAGCAGTACTTC.